This record looks at one TCR beta chain sequence and its context. The donors were part of the roughly 110-subject validation cohort, which stood apart from the approximately 670-subject first cohort. Germline V lookup: CDR1 SGHDN, CDR2 FVKESK. The CDR3 length is 14 residues. V shed 4 bases, J shed 1 base, and the junction held 3 bases outside the gene matches. Sequencing was performed with immunoSEQ multiplex PCR; in TCRdb, only in-frame clones are kept and a portion is missing. Found here are about 250,000 clones, approximately 84% of them singletons; the top ten hold about 12%. The sample is drawn from a study of cytomegalovirus exposure and HLA in healthy donors.

The chain recombines TRBV14 with TRBJ2-5; 7 positions match TRBD1. The source is a man between 18 and 29 years old in good health and CMV-seropositive. The source material was PBMCs. CDR3 protein: CASSRWTGQETQYF. CDR3 DNA: TGTGCCAGCAGCCGGTGGACAGGCCAAGAGACCCAGTACTTC. The full variable domain, rest sourced from reference TRBV14 and TRBJ2-5, is EAGVTQFPSHSVIEKGQTVTLRCDPISGHDNLYWYRRVMGKEIKFLLHFVKESKQDESGMPNNRFLAERTGGTYSTLKVQPAELEDSGVYFCASSRWTGQETQYFGPGTRLLVL.